Shown below are 16 T cell receptor beta chains from a single sample sequenced in a study of CD8+ T cells in alopecia areata. As the sequencing template, cDNA was produced by extracting RNA and reverse transcribing it. The method was immunoSEQ multiplex PCR; TCRdb's version includes in-frame clones alone and lacks a portion of them. Here the sample spans under 200,000 clones, 50% to 65% being singletons. Indicated treatment: oral pan-JAK inhibitor, 5-10 mg twice daily. The material sequenced was CD4+ T cells sorted from blood, taken at week 24, from a patient treated with tofacitinib. The receptors derive from a human donor with alopecia areata.

This chain links TRBV30 with TRBJ2-3; D unclear. The germline V gene encodes CDR1 GTSNPN and CDR2 SVGIG (reference sequence). This CDR3 comprises 12 residues. Trimming pared 0 bases from V and 5 bases from J, leaving 6 bases between. The CDR3 sequence: CAWSVKGDTQYF. In DNA form, the CDR3 reads TGTGCCTGGAGTGTAAAAGGAGATACGCAGTATTTT.

This clone was seen just once. The chain has TRBV29-1 and TRBJ1-2; no reliable D call. Germline V lookup: CDR1 SQVTM, CDR2 ANQGSEA. The CDR3 runs 12 residues. The V end was cut by 6 bases, the J end by 6 bases, with 14 bases between. CDR3 sequence: CSVGFEVNGYTF. As DNA, the CDR3 is TGCAGCGTCGGGTTTGAGGTGAATGGCTACACCTTC.

V usage is TRBV29-1 and J usage is TRBJ2-3; D uncertain. The CDR3 has 13 amino acids. The V and J ends lost 5 bases and 1 base respectively, with 10 bases between them. Germline V gene data show CDR1 as SQVTM and CDR2 as ANQGSEA. The CDR3, as DNA: TGCAGCGTTCTTGCCTCCGGCACAGATACGCAGTATTTT. Translation: CSVLASGTDTQYF.

The table lists this clone with a few counts. The V gene is TRBV29-1, the J gene TRBJ1-4, with no clear D. Germline-derived CDR1 and CDR2 are SQVTM and ANQGSEA. This CDR3 has 11 residues. The V end lost 5 bases, the J end lost 8 bases, and 9 bases lay between the germline ends. The CDR3 loop is CSVNEREKLFF. The CDR3 DNA reads TGCAGCGTTAACGAACGCGAAAAACTGTTTTTT. Looking up the rest from reference TRBV29-1 and TRBJ1-4 gives the full variable domain: SAVISQKPSRDICQRGTSLTIQCQVDSQVTMMFWYRQQPGQSLTLIATANQGSEATYESGFVIDKFPISRPNLTFSTLTVSNMSPEDSSIYLCSVNEREKLFFGSGTQLSVL.

V and J are TRBV19 and TRBJ2-2; D uncertain. V lost 3 bases and J 2 bases, leaving 10 bases between the germline ends. Germline V CDR1 and CDR2: LNHDA, SQIVND (reference sequence). The length of the CDR3 is 15 residues. This CDR3 is CASSMIGFNTGELFF. Written as DNA, the CDR3 is TGTGCCAGTAGTATGATCGGATTTAACACCGGGGAGCTGTTTTTT.

About this clone itself: This CDR3 is also generated by other DNA sequences in the sample. The chain uses TRBV2 and TRBJ2-5; D gene uncertain. Trimming stripped 1 base from V and 5 bases from J, with 2 bases between. Per germline, CDR1 SNHLY and CDR2 FYNNEI. The CDR3 consists of 11 residues. In nucleotides, the CDR3 is TGTGCCAGCAGTGAAGTTGAGACCCAGTACTTC. Its protein is CASSEVETQYF.

This chain uses TRBV19 with TRBJ2-5; D may be TRBD1 (7 bases). The CDR3 sequence is 14 residues long. V lost 5 bases, J lost 1 base, and 11 bases lay in between. Germline V gives CDR1 LNHDA, CDR2 SQIVND (reference sequence). The CDR3 DNA reads TGTGCCAGTAGTTGGCAGGGGGGCCAAGAGACCCAGTACTTC. As protein: CASSWQGGQETQYF. The variable domain in full, with the rest retrieved from reference TRBV19 and TRBJ2-5, is DGGITQSPKYLFRKEGQNVTLSCEQNLNHDAMYWYRQDPGQGLRLIYYSQIVNDFQKGDIAEGYSVSREKKESFPLTVTSAQKNPTAFYLCASSWQGGQETQYFGPGTRLLVL.

The chain couples TRBV18 to TRBJ1-1; tentatively, D is TRBD1 (6 bases). Germline CDR1 reads KGHSH; CDR2 reads LQKENI. The CDR3 runs 15 residues. V dropped 2 bases and J dropped 1 base, with 11 bases sitting between them. CDR3 amino acids: CASSPAQGRNTEAFF. CDR3 DNA: TGTGCCAGCTCACCAGCACAGGGTCGGAACACTGAAGCTTTCTTT.

This clone was observed a handful of times. The rearrangement links TRBV10-3 to TRBJ1-2, with D tentatively TRBD1 (5 bases). Germline V gene lookup returns CDR1 ENHRY and CDR2 SYGVKD. The germline V and J ends were trimmed by 5 bases and 6 bases, with 13 bases remaining between them. The CDR3 runs to 13 residues. In DNA, the CDR3 is TGTGCCATCAGTTTCAGGGAGACAGATGGCTACACCTTC. Translation gives CAISFRETDGYTF.

This clone was observed a handful of times. V and J are TRBV5-1 and TRBJ2-7; 8 bases agree with TRBD1. V lost 4 bases, J lost 6 bases, and 9 bases stayed unmatched. The CDR3 spans 14 residues. Per the germline V gene, CDR1 is SGHRS and CDR2 is YFSETQ. The CDR3 is CASSGRTQGGEQYF. The CDR3, as DNA: TGCGCCAGCAGCGGACGAACACAGGGGGGCGAGCAGTACTTC.

This clone has a handful of counts. V usage is TRBV4-2 and J usage is TRBJ2-7; no definite D call. Germline V gives CDR1 LGHNA, CDR2 YNFKEQ. V lost 0 bases and J 0 bases, leaving 9 bases between the germline ends. The CDR3 has 15 amino acids. The CDR3 sequence: CASSQDTRTSYEQYF. The CDR3, as DNA: TGTGCCAGCAGCCAAGATACGAGGACCTCCTACGAGCAGTACTTC.

The V gene is TRBV29-1, the J gene TRBJ2-2; 7 nucleotides match TRBD1. The junction had 5 bases not matched to a gene; V was cut back by 2 bases and J by 5 bases. CDR1 and CDR2 from the germline V gene are SQVTM and ANQGSEA. This CDR3 is 14 amino acids long. For the CDR3, the DNA is TGCAGCGTTGAAAACAGGGGAAGGACCGGGGAGCTGTTTTTT. Translation: CSVENRGRTGELFF.

This chain joins TRBV7-2 and TRBJ1-4; no definite D call. The length of the CDR3 is 15 residues. Germline V gene lookup returns CDR1 SGHTA and CDR2 FQGNSA. V lost 3 bases to trimming and J lost 5 bases, with 13 bases between them. The CDR3 is CASSLGNRVNEKLFF. The CDR3 DNA sequence: TGTGCCAGCAGCTTGGGGAACAGAGTGAATGAAAAACTGTTTTTT.

The gene calls are TRBV30 and TRBJ1-4; D gene unclear. The V end lost 0 bases, the J end lost 10 bases, and 12 bases lay between the germline ends. This CDR3 comprises 13 residues. Germline CDR1 and CDR2: GTSNPN and SVGIG (reference sequence). The CDR3 nucleotides are TGTGCCTGGAGTGTCCAGGTGTGGGGAAAACTGTTTTTT. It is translated as CAWSVQVWGKLFF.

This clone showed up just a few times. The chain carries TRBV18 and TRBJ1-5; unclear D gene. This CDR3 comprises 15 residues. V dropped 3 bases and J dropped 0 bases, with 9 bases sitting between them. CDR1 and CDR2 (germline): KGHSH, LQKENI. The CDR3 coding sequence is TGTGCCAGCTCACCGGCAGGCTATAGCAATCAGCCCCAGCATTTT. As protein: CASSPAGYSNQPQHF.

The CDR3 nucleotides read TGTGCCAGCAGTTTTCAGGGAAGCGGGGAGCTGTTTTTT. Its protein product is CASSFQGSGELFF. The chain employs TRBV11-2 and TRBJ2-2; tentative D call: TRBD1 (5 bases). The CDR3 consists of 13 residues. The V gene lost 6 bases and the J gene lost 7 bases, with 12 bases spanning the gap. Per germline, CDR1 SGHAT and CDR2 FQNNGV.